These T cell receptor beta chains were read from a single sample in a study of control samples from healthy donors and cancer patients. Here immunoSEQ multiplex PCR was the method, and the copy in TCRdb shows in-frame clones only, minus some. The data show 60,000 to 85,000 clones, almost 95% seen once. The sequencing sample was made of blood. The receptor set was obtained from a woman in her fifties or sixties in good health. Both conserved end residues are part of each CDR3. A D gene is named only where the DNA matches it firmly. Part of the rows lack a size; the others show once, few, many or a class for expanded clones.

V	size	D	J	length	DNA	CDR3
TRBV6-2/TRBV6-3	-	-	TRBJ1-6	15	TGTGCCAGCAGTTCAGAAGACTCCTATAATTCACCCCTCCACTTT	CASSSEDSYNSPLHF
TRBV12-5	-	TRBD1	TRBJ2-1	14	TGTGCTAGTAGCCGGGACAGGGGGCCGAATGAGCAGTTCTTC	CASSRDRGPNEQFF
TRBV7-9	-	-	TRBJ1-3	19	TGTGCCAGCAGCTTAGGTCGGGGTCGGAACCTTCTCTCTGGAAACACCATATATTTT	CASSLGRGRNLLSGNTIYF
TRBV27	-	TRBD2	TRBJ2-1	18	TGTGCCAGCAGTCCCCGGGGCGCGAGCGGGAGTGTCCACAATGAGCAGTTCTTC	CASSPRGASGSVHNEQFF
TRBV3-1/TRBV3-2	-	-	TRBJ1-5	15	TGTGCCAGCAGCCTGGGGACTGTGGGTACTCAGCCCCAGCATTTT	CASSLGTVGTQPQHF
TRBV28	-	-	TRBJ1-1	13	TGTGCCAGCAGGCACGCACTGAACACTGAAGCTTTCTTT	CASRHALNTEAFF
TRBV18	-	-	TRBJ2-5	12	TGTGCCAGCTCACAGAGGGGGGAGACCCAGTACTTC	CASSQRGETQYF
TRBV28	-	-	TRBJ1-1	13	TGTGCCAGCAGTTCTGTGTACGAAACTGAAGCTTTCTTT	CASSSVYETEAFF
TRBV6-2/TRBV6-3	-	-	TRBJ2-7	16	TGTGCCAGCAGTTACTCGAAATTGCGGCAGCTCTACGAGCAGTACTTC	CASSYSKLRQLYEQYF
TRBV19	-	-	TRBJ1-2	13	TGTGCCTCAGGGCAGGGCGCCTTCTATGGCTACACCTTC	CASGQGAFYGYTF
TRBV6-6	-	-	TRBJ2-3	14	TGTGCCAGCAGTTACCAGGGACCCGGAGATACGCAGTATTTT	CASSYQGPGDTQYF
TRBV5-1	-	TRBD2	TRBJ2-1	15	TGCGCCAGCAGGATCACTAGCGGGAGTACCAATGAGCAGTTCTTC	CASRITSGSTNEQFF
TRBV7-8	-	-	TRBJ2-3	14	TGTGCCAGCAGCTTAGCACGCAGGCTAGATACGCAGTATTTT	CASSLARRLDTQYF
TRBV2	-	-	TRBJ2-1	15	TGTGCCAGCAGTGATTCCGGGCGCTCCTACAATGAGCAGTTCTTC	CASSDSGRSYNEQFF
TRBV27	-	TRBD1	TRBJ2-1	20	TGTGCCAGCCAGGGGACAGCAGTACGAGTCACTAGAACTTCGGACAATGAGCAGTTCTTC	CASQGTAVRVTRTSDNEQFF
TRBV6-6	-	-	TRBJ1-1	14	TGTGCCAGCAGTTACCACAGGTCTAACACTGAAGCTTTCTTT	CASSYHRSNTEAFF
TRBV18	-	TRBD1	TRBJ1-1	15	TGTGCCAGCTCAGGGACAGGGAATCGGTACACTGAAGCTTTCTTT	CASSGTGNRYTEAFF
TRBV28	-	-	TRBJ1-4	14	TGTGCCAGCAGTCGGGGGTCCCTAATGATGGGACTGTTTTTT	CASSRGSLMMGLFF
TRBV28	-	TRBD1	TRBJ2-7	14	TGTGCCAGCAGTTTGGGACAGGCGAACTACGAGCAGTACTTC	CASSLGQANYEQYF
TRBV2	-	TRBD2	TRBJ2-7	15	TGTGCCAGCAAAACCGGGACTAGCGGCGCCTACGAGCAGTACTTC	CASKTGTSGAYEQYF
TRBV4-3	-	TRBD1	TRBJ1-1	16	TGCGCCAGCAGCAAAGATACGGGGACAGGGGGGACTGAAGCTTTCTTT	CASSKDTGTGGTEAFF
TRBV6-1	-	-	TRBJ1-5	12	TGTGCCAGCAGTGAAAACGGTCAGCCCCAGCATTTT	CASSENGQPQHF
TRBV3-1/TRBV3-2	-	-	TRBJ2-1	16	TGTGCCAGCAGCCAAGGGTCCATAGGGAGGAACAATGAGCAGTTCTTC	CASSQGSIGRNNEQFF
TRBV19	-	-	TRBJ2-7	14	TGTGCCAGTAGTATCTCAGGGTCCTGGGGGGAGCAGTACTTC	CASSISGSWGEQYF
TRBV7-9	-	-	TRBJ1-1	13	TGTGCCAGCAGCTTAGTGACGAACACTGAAGCTTTCTTT	CASSLVTNTEAFF
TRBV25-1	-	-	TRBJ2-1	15	TGTGCCAGCAGTGAATCTCCCCGCTCCTACAATGAGCAGTTCTTC	CASSESPRSYNEQFF
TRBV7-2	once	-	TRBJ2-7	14	TGTGCCAGCAGCCCGGGTATAGGGCCCTACGAGCAGTACTTC	CASSPGIGPYEQYF
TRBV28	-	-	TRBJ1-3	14	TGTGCCAGCGTCAATGGCGGATCTGGAAACACCATATATTTT	CASVNGGSGNTIYF
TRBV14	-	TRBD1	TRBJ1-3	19	TGTGCCAGCAGCCAAGATCTTACCGGGACAGGGGGAACTGGAAACACCATATATTTT	CASSQDLTGTGGTGNTIYF
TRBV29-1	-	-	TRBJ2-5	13	TGCAGCTTCAGTGAGCCCGGTCTGGAGACCCAGTACTTC	CSFSEPGLETQYF
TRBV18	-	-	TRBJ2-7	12	TGTGCCAGCTCGGCGGACGGGTACGAGCAGTACTTC	CASSADGYEQYF
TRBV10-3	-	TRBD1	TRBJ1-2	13	TGTGCCATCAGCCAGGGGGCTAACTATGGCTACACCTTC	CAISQGANYGYTF
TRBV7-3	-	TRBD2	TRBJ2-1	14	TGTGCCAGCAGCCCGGGACTAGCGGGAGAAGAGCAGTTCTTC	CASSPGLAGEEQFF
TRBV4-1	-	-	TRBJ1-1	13	TGCGCCAGCAGCCGCACGACGAACACTGAAGCTTTCTTT	CASSRTTNTEAFF
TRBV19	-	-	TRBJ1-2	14	TGTGCCAGTAGTATGGCGATTTCAGGCTATGGCTACACCTTC	CASSMAISGYGYTF
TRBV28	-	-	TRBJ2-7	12	TGTGCCAGCAGTCTTCCGAGGGGCGAGCAGTACTTC	CASSLPRGEQYF
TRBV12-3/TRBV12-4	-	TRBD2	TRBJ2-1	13	TGTGCCAGCAGTTTAGTGGGAGGGCATGAGCAGTTCTTC	CASSLVGGHEQFF
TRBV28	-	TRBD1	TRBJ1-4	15	TGTGCCAGCAGCCCAACGACAGGGGGGTCTGAAAAACTGTTTTTT	CASSPTTGGSEKLFF
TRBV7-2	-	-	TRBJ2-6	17	TGTGCCAGCAGCTCACCGCGGCGACTCTCTGGGGCCAACGTCCTGACTTTC	CASSSPRRLSGANVLTF
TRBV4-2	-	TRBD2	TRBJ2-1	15	TGTGCCAGCAGCCGAGCGGGACTAGCGGGATATGAGCAGTTCTTC	CASSRAGLAGYEQFF
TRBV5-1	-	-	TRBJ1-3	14	TGCGCCAGCAGCTTACAGGGATCTGGAAACACCATATATTTT	CASSLQGSGNTIYF
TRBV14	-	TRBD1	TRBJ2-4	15	TGTGCCAGCAGCGGGACAGGGGGCGCTTCGTACATTCAGTACTTC	CASSGTGGASYIQYF
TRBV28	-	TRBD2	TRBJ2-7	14	TGTGCCAGCAGTTTTGCGGGAGGAGGCTACGAGCAGTACTTC	CASSFAGGGYEQYF
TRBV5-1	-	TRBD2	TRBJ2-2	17	TGCGCCAGCAGCTTGGGGACTAGCGGGAGGAACACCGGGGAGCTGTTTTTT	CASSLGTSGRNTGELFF
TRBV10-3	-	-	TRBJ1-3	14	TGTGCCACACGGGACGTACTCTCTGGAAACACCATATATTTT	CATRDVLSGNTIYF